This is a list of T cell receptor beta chains from one sample in a study of cytomegalovirus exposure and HLA in healthy donors. The data were produced by immunoSEQ multiplex PCR, yet TCRdb's version contains in-frame clones alone and is incomplete. The sample has hundreds of thousands of clones; around 80% are singletons. The sequenced sample consisted of PBMCs. Receptors originate from a boy aged 10-17 years in good health and CMV-seronegative. The CDR3 runs from the conserved cysteine through the conserved F or W. A D gene is named only where the DNA matches it firmly. Part of the rows lack a size; the others show once, few, many or a class for expanded clones.

j_call clone_size v_call d_call cdr3_nt cdr3_aa
TRBJ2-1 - TRBV10-3 TRBD2 TGTGCCATCAGCCCGGGACTAGTCTCCAATGAGCAGTTCTTC CAISPGLVSNEQFF
TRBJ1-1 - TRBV2 - TGTGCCAGCAGTGAATTTACGGGTTCCAGGGTAAGGAACACTGAAGCTTTCTTT CASSEFTGSRVRNTEAFF
TRBJ1-6 - TRBV19 - TGTGCCAGTGCCCCGGGACAAAAGGTCCCCCTCCACTTT CASAPGQKVPLHF
TRBJ1-1 - TRBV6-4 TRBD1 TGTGCCAGCAGGAGAAATGGACTAACAGGGGTAAACACTGAAGCTTTCTTT CASRRNGLTGVNTEAFF
TRBJ2-1 - TRBV29-1 TRBD1 TGCAGCGTAGAAGGGACAGCCTCCTACAATGAGCAGTTCTTC CSVEGTASYNEQFF
TRBJ1-5 - TRBV18 - TGTGCCAGCTCACCCTTGGGGGGTCGGAGCAATCAGCCCCAGCATTTT CASSPLGGRSNQPQHF
TRBJ2-7 - TRBV19 TRBD2 TGTGCCAGCAGTCCCTTAGGGACTAGCGTTTCCTACGAGCAGTACTTC CASSPLGTSVSYEQYF
TRBJ2-3 - TRBV7-9 TRBD2 TGTGCCAGCAGCAGGGGGGGTAGCGGGATAGCAGATACGCAGTATTTT CASSRGGSGIADTQYF
TRBJ1-2 - TRBV7-9 - TGTGCCAGCACCCCCGGCAGGCTCTATGGCTACACCTTC CASTPGRLYGYTF
TRBJ1-2 - TRBV6-1 - TGTGCCAGCAGCTATGACTCAAGACAGTATGGCTACACCTTC CASSYDSRQYGYTF
TRBJ2-7 - TRBV27 TRBD2 TGTGCCAGCAGTTCGACTAGCGGCTCCTACGAGCAGTACTTC CASSSTSGSYEQYF
TRBJ2-3 - TRBV6-5 - TGTGCCAGCAGCCCTCAGGGGGAGGACACAGATACGCAGTATTTT CASSPQGEDTDTQYF
TRBJ2-1 - TRBV9 TRBD2 TGTGCCAGCAGCGTAGAGCCTAGCGGGAGGGGTGAGCAGTTCTTC CASSVEPSGRGEQFF
TRBJ1-2 - TRBV11-2 TRBD1 TGTGCCAGCAGCCGATCGGACAGGGGGCGCGGGCATGGCTACACCTTC CASSRSDRGRGHGYTF
TRBJ1-2 - TRBV5-6 - TGTGCCAGCTCTTTCGCAGGGGTGGGAGGCTACACCTTC CASSFAGVGGYTF
TRBJ2-4 few TRBV7-9 - TGTGCCAGCAGCTTAGCCCCCGCTCCAGGAAAAAACATTCAGTACTTC CASSLAPAPGKNIQYF
TRBJ2-7 once TRBV5-8 TRBD1 TGTGCCAGCAGCTTGGGGACAGGGACCTACGAGCAGTACTTC CASSLGTGTYEQYF
TRBJ1-1 - TRBV6-5 TRBD1 TGTGCCAGCAGGCGACCGGGACAGGGGAGGACTGAAGCTTTCTTT CASRRPGQGRTEAFF
TRBJ2-5 - TRBV5-1 TRBD2 TGCGCCAGCAGGTTGTCGGTAGCGGGAGGGCCGAGTCAAGAGACCCAGTACTTC CASRLSVAGGPSQETQYF
TRBJ1-5 - TRBV16 - TGTGCCAGCAGCCAATCCCTTACGGGCAATCAGCCCCAGCATTTT CASSQSLTGNQPQHF
TRBJ1-2 - TRBV12-5 - TGTGCTAGTGGTTTGGTAACGGTGACAGACAGAGATGGCTACACCTTC CASGLVTVTDRDGYTF
TRBJ1-5 - TRBV6-6 - TGTGCCAGCCTCCTTGGGACGGGGGTGAGGCCCCAGCATTTT CASLLGTGVRPQHF
TRBJ1-6 - TRBV10-2 TRBD1 TGCGCCAGCAGTGCCGGGACAGCGAATTCACCCCTCCACTTT CASSAGTANSPLHF
TRBJ1-6 - TRBV10-3 TRBD1 TGTGCCATCAGTGAGCCAGAATTGGGACAGCAGAATTCACCCCTCCACTTT CAISEPELGQQNSPLHF
TRBJ1-5 - TRBV27 - TGTGCCAGCAGATCCCACCCGGGGCGGGATCTCCTTAGCAATCAGCCCCAGCATTTT CASRSHPGRDLLSNQPQHF